These 29 T cell receptor beta chains were all obtained from the same sample, sequenced in a study of neoadjuvant anti-PD-1 for oral cavity cancer (dated by TCRdb to about 2021). Receptor libraries were prepared by the immunoSEQ multiplex PCR assay. TCRdb obtained this table from immuneACCESS and retained in-frame rearrangements with V and J assigned. These tables miss some clones; where compared with another copy, unresolved V genes account for less than half of the shortfall, and the remainder is unexplained. This sample comprises roughly 16,000 clones, over 65% of them detected only once. 2.5% to 3% of the sample comes from the top ten. This specimen's time point label, interpreted: before neoadjuvant nivolumab. Sequences were derived from PBMCs, sampled before nivolumab (anti-PD-1) treatment. Receptors were obtained from a person between 35 and 79 years old with oral cavity squamous cell carcinoma.

The chain carries TRBV6-1 and TRBJ2-7; 8 positions agree with TRBD2. CDR3 length: 14 amino acids. Germline V CDR1 and CDR2: MNHNS, SASEGT. Losses at the gene ends were 8 bases for V and 5 bases for J; bases not matched to a gene: 11. In DNA form, the CDR3 reads TGTGCCAGCGGGACGGGACTAGTCGTCCACGAGCAGTACTTC. This encodes CASGTGLVVHEQYF.

V usage is TRBV19 and J usage is TRBJ1-2; D possibly corresponds to TRBD1 (6 bases). Germline CDR1 reads LNHDA; CDR2 reads SQIVND (reference sequence). Trimming removed 6 bases at V and 0 bases at J, with 11 bases between. The CDR3 extends over 14 amino acids. Here the CDR3 DNA reads TGTGCCAGTAGAGGACAGTTAGCTAACTATGGCTACACCTTC. It yields the protein CASRGQLANYGYTF. Variable domain in full (rest from reference TRBV19 and TRBJ1-2): DGGITQSPKYLFRKEGQNVTLSCEQNLNHDAMYWYRQDPGQGLRLIYYSQIVNDFQKGDIAEGYSVSREKKESFPLTVTSAQKNPTAFYLCASRGQLANYGYTFGSGTRLTVV.

This rearrangement joins TRBV11-2 to TRBJ2-7, with TRBD1 matching 8 bases. The CDR3 contains 15 residues. Germline values: CDR1 SGHAT, CDR2 FQNNGV. V trimming: 1 base; J trimming: 2 bases; junction bases outside the gene matches: 4. The CDR3, as DNA: TGTGCCAGCAGCTTAGGTCAGGGGGCCCCCTACGAGCAGTACTTC. Translated, it gives CASSLGQGAPYEQYF.

The chain couples TRBV5-1 to TRBJ2-7, with 7 bases identical to TRBD2. With V trimmed by 0 bases and J by 2 bases, 5 bases remained unmatched. Looked up from germline, CDR1 is SGHRS and CDR2 is YFSETQ. This CDR3 contains 15 residues. The CDR3 here is CASSLASGLTYEQYF. The CDR3 DNA reads as TGCGCCAGCAGCTTGGCCTCGGGACTAACCTACGAGCAGTACTTC.

The genes are TRBV10-3 and TRBJ1-4, with 8 bases lining up with TRBD1. This CDR3 comprises 16 residues. The V gene end was trimmed by 0 bases and the J gene end by 7 bases; junction bases not matched to a gene: 7. Germline lookup yields CDR1 ENHRY and CDR2 SYGVKD. CDR3 amino acids: CAISESPGGGGEKLFF. CDR3 bases: TGTGCCATCAGTGAGTCGCCAGGGGGCGGTGGTGAAAAACTGTTTTTT.

The chain links TRBV5-8 to TRBJ1-2, with 7 bases identical to TRBD1. This CDR3 spans 15 amino acids. Germline V gene lookup returns CDR1 SGHTS and CDR2 YDEGEE. V lost 0 bases to trimming and J lost 2 bases; unmatched junction nucleotides: 4. The chain's CDR3 is CASSLGGTANYGYTF. The CDR3 DNA is TGTGCCAGCAGCTTGGGCGGGACAGCCAACTATGGCTACACCTTC.

The chain uses TRBV5-6 and TRBJ2-7, with unresolved D. Germline assignment: CDR1 SGHDT and CDR2 YYEEEE. Between the trimmed V and J ends, which lost 2 bases and 3 bases, there was a span of 12 bases. The CDR3 is 14 amino acids. CDR3 DNA sequence: TGTGCCAGCAGCTTAGGTCAAACAATCTACGAGCAGTACTTC. Translated: CASSLGQTIYEQYF.

This clone has just one count. The gene calls are TRBV6-5 and TRBJ2-7; the D is unclear. The V gene's germline CDR1 is MNHEY and CDR2 SVGAGI. Trimming took off 5 bases at V and 2 bases at J, with 4 bases between the two ends. The CDR3 is made up of 11 amino acids. CDR3 amino acids: CASSAAYEQYF. Written as DNA, the CDR3 is TGTGCCAGCAGTGCAGCCTACGAGCAGTACTTC.

V gene TRBV2 combines with J gene TRBJ2-2, with TRBD2 matching over 12 bases. Per germline, CDR1 SNHLY and CDR2 FYNNEI. CDR3 length: 19 amino acids. V shed 5 bases, J shed 5 bases, and the junction held 15 bases outside the gene matches. The CDR3 nucleotides read TGTGCCAGCAGTCCCCCGGGGGGACTAGCGGGTGCCGGTACCGGGGAGCTGTTTTTT. It specifies CASSPPGGLAGAGTGELFF.

CDR3 in DNA: TGTGCCAGCAGTGATAATCACAACATTCAGTACTTC. It encodes CASSDNHNIQYF. The rearrangement links TRBV2 to TRBJ2-4; D uncertain. This CDR3 spans 12 amino acids. Germline-derived CDR1 and CDR2 are SNHLY and FYNNEI. V lost 3 bases and J 7 bases, leaving 7 bases between the germline ends.

The chain uses TRBV20-1 and TRBJ2-1; possibly TRBD1 or TRBD2 for D (5 bases each). Trimming took 2 bases from V and 10 from J, leaving 6 bases between them. CDR3 length: 10 residues. Germline assignment: CDR1 DFQATT and CDR2 SNEGSKA (reference sequence). The CDR3 spells CSARRDEQFF. The DNA for the CDR3 is TGCAGTGCTAGACGGGACGAGCAGTTCTTC.

The chain employs TRBV6-1 and TRBJ1-2, with D tentatively TRBD1 (6 bases). Trimming took off 1 base at V and 1 base at J, with 10 bases between the two ends. Germline lookup yields CDR1 MNHNS and CDR2 SASEGT. This CDR3 is 15 amino acids long. The CDR3, as DNA: TGTGCCAGCAGTGAAGGGGGGGCGGTTAACTATGGCTACACCTTC. This gives the protein CASSEGGAVNYGYTF.

V gene TRBV6-1 combines with J gene TRBJ2-5; 10 positions agree with TRBD1. This CDR3 is built from 15 residues. Per germline, CDR1 MNHNS and CDR2 SASEGT. V gave up 2 bases and J gave up 4 bases; unmatched junction bases: 4. The CDR3 region has the DNA TGTGCCAGCAGTGAACGACAGGGGGCCGGAGAGACCCAGTACTTC. It translates to CASSERQGAGETQYF.

The rearrangement links TRBV5-1 to TRBJ2-1; the D is unclear. CDR1 is SGHRS and CDR2 is YFSETQ in the germline V gene. Between the trimmed V and J ends, which lost 4 bases and 8 bases, there was a span of 22 bases. The CDR3 length is 16 residues. CDR3 in DNA: TGCGCCAGCAGCCTGATGGGGTCGGAGAAGGGCTATGAGCAGTTCTTC. The encoded protein is CASSLMGSEKGYEQFF.

This sequence joins TRBV7-9 and TRBJ2-7; 10 bases fit TRBD2. The junction had 6 bases not matched to a gene; V was cut back by 6 bases and J by 4 bases. There are 14 residues in the CDR3. Germline V gene data show CDR1 as SEHNR and CDR2 as FQNEAQ (reference sequence). The CDR3 nucleotides read TGTGCCAGCAGTTCTAGCGGGAGTGGGTACGAGCAGTACTTC. This encodes CASSSSGSGYEQYF.

This chain connects TRBV29-1 to TRBJ2-7, with TRBD2 matching 12 bases. The ends lost 6 bases at V and 1 base at J; junction bases unmatched: 4. The CDR3 is 14 residues long. Germline CDR1 is SQVTM and CDR2 is ANQGSEA. CDR3 loop: CSVDGLAGSYEQYF. The CDR3 DNA reads as TGCAGCGTCGATGGACTAGCGGGATCCTACGAGCAGTACTTC.

This sequence joins TRBV27 and TRBJ1-2; TRBD1 might be the D (5 bases). This CDR3 has 13 residues. Germline V gene data show CDR1 as MNHEY and CDR2 as SMNVEV (reference sequence). V was pared by 5 bases and J by 7 bases, with 14 bases between. The CDR3 spells CASSPQGSRGYTF. Here the CDR3 DNA reads TGTGCCAGCAGTCCTCAGGGCTCTCGTGGCTACACCTTC.

The CDR3 nucleotides are TGCGCCAGCAGCTTGGAGGCCAGCGGGGTAACCTACGAGCAGTACTTC. Translated: CASSLEASGVTYEQYF. The rearrangement links TRBV5-1 to TRBJ2-7; 7 bases are shared with TRBD2. Germline V gene data show CDR1 as SGHRS and CDR2 as YFSETQ. This CDR3 has 16 amino acids. V trimming: 0 bases; J trimming: 2 bases; junction bases outside the gene matches: 8.

This chain joins TRBV7-2 and TRBJ2-7, with D possibly matching TRBD2 (5 bases). CDR3 length: 14 amino acids. Trimming stripped 0 bases from V and 3 bases from J, with 9 bases between. CDR1 is SGHTA and CDR2 is FQGNSA in the germline V gene. CDR3: CASSLARGLYEQYF. CDR3 bases: TGTGCCAGCAGCTTAGCTCGCGGACTCTACGAGCAGTACTTC.

CDR3: CASSLWEGETQYF. The CDR3 nucleotides are TGTGCCAGCAGTTTGTGGGAGGGGGAGACCCAGTACTTC. The genes are TRBV6-5 and TRBJ2-5; 7 nucleotides align to TRBD2. The CDR3 extends over 13 amino acids. With 4 bases clipped from V and 5 bases from J, the junction kept 4 bases outside the gene matches. Germline assignment: CDR1 MNHEY and CDR2 SVGAGI.

The rearrangement links TRBV11-3 to TRBJ2-7; TRBD1 might be the D (5 bases). Germline CDR1 and CDR2: SGHNT and YENEEA. The CDR3 consists of 14 residues. Trimming took off 4 bases at V and 2 bases at J, with 12 bases between the two ends. CDR3 DNA sequence: TGTGCCAGCAGCTCTTTACAGGCCCCCTACGAGCAGTACTTC. It encodes CASSSLQAPYEQYF.

This clone was seen more than once but under ten times. The V gene is TRBV2, the J gene TRBJ1-1, with 8 nucleotides matching TRBD1. CDR3 length equals 14 residues. Germline loops: CDR1 SNHLY, CDR2 FYNNEI. Germline trimming cut 6 bases from V and 3 bases from J; bases unmatched to any gene: 6. The CDR3 loop is CASRSGQGDTEAFF. DNA of the CDR3: TGTGCCAGCAGGTCCGGACAGGGCGACACTGAAGCTTTCTTT.

This chain links TRBV19 with TRBJ1-5; D call uncertain. The V end lost 6 bases, the J end lost 0 bases, and 9 bases lay between the germline ends. The germline V gene has CDR1 LNHDA and CDR2 SQIVND (reference sequence). The CDR3 is 14 residues long. The CDR3 DNA is TGTGCCAGTAGAGTACAGAATAGCAATCAGCCCCAGCATTTT. Translated: CASRVQNSNQPQHF.

The rearrangement joins TRBV6-5 to TRBJ2-1; 10 bases match TRBD2. The CDR3 extends over 16 amino acids. CDR1 and CDR2 (germline): MNHEY, SVGAGI. Trimming at V came to 4 bases and at J to 6 bases, leaving 9 bases not matched to a gene. In DNA, the CDR3 is TGTGCCAGCAGTTCGGAGCGGGAGGGCCGTGGCAATGAGCAGTTCTTC. It codes for CASSSEREGRGNEQFF.

The V and J genes are TRBV10-3 and TRBJ2-1, with D unresolved. V was pared by 3 bases and J by 15 bases, with 12 bases between. This CDR3 has 11 residues. Germline CDR1 ENHRY, CDR2 SYGVKD. In DNA, the CDR3 is TGTGCCATCAGTGATGACCTGGGGTTGTTCTTC. Translated: CAISDDLGLFF.

The chain recombines TRBV6-5 with TRBJ2-5; no clear D. Per germline, CDR1 MNHEY and CDR2 SVGAGI. The CDR3 is 13 residues long. V gave up 5 bases and J gave up 5 bases, with 12 bases separating them. DNA for the CDR3: TGTGCCAGCAGTCCTGGGGTTAGGGAGACCCAGTACTTC. This sequence encodes CASSPGVRETQYF.

In the case of this clone: The limits of the CDR3 on the DNA are not certain, so only TCRdb's listed CDR3 is given. The V call is TRBV6-5, the J call TRBJ2-6. The CDR3 is made up of 16 amino acids, end residues included. Looked up from germline, CDR1 is MNHEY and CDR2 is SVGAGI. The CDR3 here is CASSYRFGAGANVLTF.

The chain uses TRBV5-6 and TRBJ1-1, with D possibly being TRBD1 (5 bases). CDR3 length: 15 residues. With 4 bases removed from V and 4 bases from J, the gap between germline ends came to 17 bases. Germline-derived CDR1 and CDR2 are SGHDT and YYEEEE. CDR3 sequence reads: CASSTGPRDGTEAFF. The CDR3 region has the DNA TGTGCCAGCAGCACTGGGCCCAGGGACGGCACTGAAGCTTTCTTT.

The rearrangement joins TRBV5-6 to TRBJ2-5, with D possibly TRBD1 on 6 matching bases. Deletions cut 9 bases from V and 2 bases from J, with 17 bases between. This CDR3 contains 14 residues. CDR1 is SGHDT, CDR2 YYEEEE, per germline. DNA for the CDR3: TGTGCCACCCGAGAGGGGACACGTCAAGAGACCCAGTACTTC. As protein: CATREGTRQETQYF. Full variable domain (remainder filled in from reference TRBV5-6 and TRBJ2-5): DAGVTQSPTHLIKTRGQQVTLRCSPKSGHDTVSWYQQALGQGPQFIFQYYEEEERQRGNFPDRFSGHQFPNYSSELNVNALLLGDSALYLCATREGTRQETQYFGPGTRLLVL.